This is a list of T cell receptor beta chains from one sample in a study of cytomegalovirus exposure and HLA in healthy donors. The repertoire was sequenced with immunoSEQ multiplex PCR; TCRdb's copy has only in-frame clones and lacks some. The top ten hold 4% to 5% of the sample, which has about 130,000 clones, more than 9% seen once. Sequenced material: PBMCs. The receptors come from a woman aged 18-30 years in good health and CMV-seropositive. The CDR3 runs from the conserved cysteine through the conserved F or W. Fields, in order: J gene, clone size, V gene, D gene, CDR3 DNA, CDR3 protein. The D gene is left open where the match is weak. The size of a clone is reported for some rows only, either as once, few or many, or as a class for expanded clones.

TRBJ1-1	few	TRBV19	.	TGTGCCAGTAGCTTTATCCCCAGGGGGAACACTGAAGCTTTCTTT	CASSFIPRGNTEAFF
TRBJ2-2	.	TRBV11-1	.	TGTGCCAGCAGCTTAACCTACGAGACAGTGAACACCGGGGAGCTGTTTTTT	CASSLTYETVNTGELFF
TRBJ2-2	few	TRBV5-5	TRBD1	TGTGCCAGCAGCCCCGGGACAGGGGTTAGCGGGGAGCTGTTTTTT	CASSPGTGVSGELFF
TRBJ1-6	.	TRBV7-8	.	TGTGCCAGCAGCTTAGCGGTGACAGTAAATTCACCCCTCCACTTT	CASSLAVTVNSPLHF
TRBJ1-5	once	TRBV13	.	TGTGCCAGCAGCTTAGGTGCATCGCGGCCCCAGCATTTT	CASSLGASRPQHF
TRBJ2-1	.	TRBV5-4	TRBD2	TGTGCCAGCAGCTTGGAAGGGGTTAGCGGGAGGGGTGAGCAGTTCTTC	CASSLEGVSGRGEQFF
TRBJ1-1	.	TRBV5-1	TRBD1	TGCGCCAGCAGCTGCGAGGGACAGTTGGTTACTGAAGCTTTCTTT	CASSCEGQLVTEAFF
TRBJ1-2	.	TRBV10-3	TRBD1	TGTGCCATCGGGACGACAGGGGGGTATGGCTACACCTTC	CAIGTTGGYGYTF
TRBJ1-2	.	TRBV28	.	TGTGCCAGCAGTTTACCCGGGGTTAACTATGGCTACACCTTC	CASSLPGVNYGYTF
TRBJ2-2	.	TRBV27	.	TGTGCCAGCAGTTTTGGCAGGGGGGACGCCGGGGAGCTGTTTTTT	CASSFGRGDAGELFF
TRBJ2-7	.	TRBV5-6	.	TGTGCCAGCACCCGCCCGGACAGAACCTACGAGCAGTACTTC	CASTRPDRTYEQYF
TRBJ2-7	few	TRBV27	TRBD1	TGTGCCAGCAGTTTATCTTGGCAGGGGGCTAACGAGCAGTACTTC	CASSLSWQGANEQYF
TRBJ2-1	few	TRBV4-2	TRBD2	TGTGCCAGCAGCCCCCACGACCTAGCGGGCCTTACCTACAATGAGCAGTTCTTC	CASSPHDLAGLTYNEQFF
TRBJ2-7	few	TRBV7-6	TRBD2	TGTGCCAGCAGCTCTAGCGGGAGTCCGGGCGAGCAGTACTTC	CASSSSGSPGEQYF
TRBJ2-7	.	TRBV5-6	TRBD2	TGTGCCAGCAGCTTTGGCGGGGGGGCCGAGCAGTACTTC	CASSFGGGAEQYF
TRBJ2-1	.	TRBV21-1	.	TGTGCCAGCAGCAAAAGAGACAGGTGGTACAATGAGCAGTTCTTC	CASSKRDRWYNEQFF
TRBJ1-1	few	TRBV7-3	.	TGTGCCAGCAGCTTAACGAGCCTCCAGGGCATCCCAGCTTTCTTT	CASSLTSLQGIPAFF
TRBJ2-2	.	TRBV11-1	TRBD2	TGTGCCAGCAGCTTCGGGACTAGCGGGAGCGGGGAGCTGTTTTTT	CASSFGTSGSGELFF
TRBJ1-1	.	TRBV11-2	TRBD1	TGTGCCAGCAGCTTGGCTGGGACAGTTGCTGAAGCTTTCTTT	CASSLAGTVAEAFF
TRBJ2-2	.	TRBV13	.	TGTGCCAGCACCCCAGGGTACACCGGGGAGCTGTTTTTT	CASTPGYTGELFF
TRBJ1-2	.	TRBV28	.	TGTGCCAGCAGTTCTGGAGGGGAGGGGAATTATGGCTACACCTTC	CASSSGGEGNYGYTF
TRBJ2-3	few	TRBV30	TRBD2	TGTGCCTGGATTTCTAGCGGGAGCCCAGATACGCAGTATTTT	CAWISSGSPDTQYF
TRBJ1-1	.	TRBV6-1	.	TGTGCCAGCAGTGAAGTCCGAAACAGAAATCAAGCTTTCTTT	CASSEVRNRNQAFF
TRBJ2-3	.	TRBV10-3	.	TGTGCCATCCGCGGGGGCCCTAGCACAGATACGCAGTATTTT	CAIRGGPSTDTQYF
TRBJ2-1	.	TRBV19	TRBD2	TGCGGTGCCAGTCAGCGGGAGGGGGGTGAGCAGTTCTTC	CGASQREGGEQFF
TRBJ1-1	few	TRBV6-1	TRBD1	TGTGCCAGCAGTTCCACCGGGACAGGGAAGGCTTTCTTT	CASSSTGTGKAFF
TRBJ2-7	.	TRBV5-1	TRBD2	TGCGCCAGCAGCTTCGAGGTGGAGGGAGGGGTATCCTACGAGCAGTACTTC	CASSFEVEGGVSYEQYF
TRBJ2-7	.	TRBV30	.	TGTGCCTGGATCGGGACAGGGTCCCTAGCGGGTCCCTACGAGCAGTACTTC	CAWIGTGSLAGPYEQYF
TRBJ2-5	.	TRBV7-9	.	TGTGCCAGCAGCTTAGCGCTAGGGACCCAGTACTTC	CASSLALGTQYF
TRBJ1-1	.	TRBV6-6	TRBD1	TGTGCCAGCAGTCGGATACAGGGGACTGAAGCTTTCTTT	CASSRIQGTEAFF
TRBJ1-1	few	TRBV7-9	.	TGTGCCAGCAGACTTATGAACACTGAAGCTTTCTTT	CASRLMNTEAFF
TRBJ1-1	few	TRBV29-1	.	TGCAGCGTTCAACAGGGGAACACTGAAGCTTTCTTT	CSVQQGNTEAFF
TRBJ2-1	few	TRBV5-4	TRBD2	TGTGCCAGCAGTCTAGGCGGGAGCGGGAATGAGCAGTTCTTC	CASSLGGSGNEQFF
TRBJ2-7	.	TRBV6-1	TRBD1	TGTGCCAGCAGTGAAGATTCCGGGACAGGGTCCTACGAGCAGTACTTC	CASSEDSGTGSYEQYF
TRBJ1-1	.	TRBV29-1	.	TGCAGCGTTGTAGGACAGTACATGAACACTGAAGCTTTCTTT	CSVVGQYMNTEAFF
TRBJ2-7	few	TRBV6-1	.	TGTGCCAGCCGATACAGCATTGGGCAATACGAGCAGTACTTC	CASRYSIGQYEQYF
TRBJ2-3	.	TRBV25-1	TRBD1	TGTGCCAGCAGTGATAAAACAGGGGCTAGCACAGATACGCAGTATTTT	CASSDKTGASTDTQYF
TRBJ2-2	few	TRBV5-4	TRBD2	TGTGCCAGCAGCCCTAAAGCGGGAGTCACCGGGGAGCTGTTTTTT	CASSPKAGVTGELFF
TRBJ2-5	.	TRBV19	TRBD1	TGTGCCTCAAATGGACAGGCAAAAGAGACCCAGTACTTC	CASNGQAKETQYF
TRBJ1-1	.	TRBV14	.	TGTGCCAGCAGCTCTCGATTACCTCAGGGTCCTTCGTTCTCTGAAGCTTTCTTT	CASSSRLPQGPSFSEAFF
TRBJ1-1	few	TRBV6-1	.	TGTGCCAGCAGGATGGAGTCGGCTGAAGCTTTCTTT	CASRMESAEAFF
TRBJ2-5	.	TRBV7-9	.	TGTGCCAGCAGCTTAGTTCTACCCCAAGAGACCCAGTACTTC	CASSLVLPQETQYF
TRBJ1-4	few	TRBV5-4	.	TGTGCCAGCAGCTTAGCAGGGAGGGATGAAAAACTGTTTTTT	CASSLAGRDEKLFF
TRBJ2-1	.	TRBV9	.	TGTGCCAGCAGCGTAGCTCCGGGAAATGAGCAGTTCTTC	CASSVAPGNEQFF
TRBJ2-1	.	TRBV7-6	.	TGTGCCAGCAGCTCAGTCTGGAATGAGCAGTTCTTC	CASSSVWNEQFF
TRBJ2-3	.	TRBV5-4	.	TGTGCCAGCAGCTTGGAATACACAGATACGCAGTATTTT	CASSLEYTDTQYF
TRBJ2-2	.	TRBV5-1	TRBD2	TGCGCCAGCAGCTTGGACGGCGGGAGGGCCGACACCGGGGAGCTGTTTTTT	CASSLDGGRADTGELFF
TRBJ2-7	.	TRBV27	.	TGTGCCAGCAGTTTGGTCTTTAGCTCCTACGAGCAGTACTTC	CASSLVFSSYEQYF
TRBJ2-2	few	TRBV5-4	TRBD1	TGTGCCAGCAGCTCTAGACAGGGGGCGACCGGGGAGCTGTTTTTT	CASSSRQGATGELFF
TRBJ2-3	few	TRBV2	.	TGTGCCAGCAGTCAGGAGGCCGGGACACCAGGGACAGATACGCAGTATTTT	CASSQEAGTPGTDTQYF
TRBJ1-3	.	TRBV11-2	TRBD1	TGTGCCAGCAGCTTATCCCAGGGGGCGGGGAACACCATATATTTT	CASSLSQGAGNTIYF
TRBJ2-3	.	TRBV27	TRBD2	TGTGCCAGCAGTCAGACTAGCGGGTTTGGATCAGATACGCAGTATTTT	CASSQTSGFGSDTQYF
TRBJ1-2	few	TRBV28	TRBD1	TGTGCCAGCAGTAATGGACAGGGGCGAAGCTATGGCTACACCTTC	CASSNGQGRSYGYTF
TRBJ2-3	few	TRBV30	TRBD2	TGTGCCTGGAGTGTAGGGGAGGGCCGAGATACGCAGTATTTT	CAWSVGEGRDTQYF
TRBJ1-1	few	TRBV21-1	.	TGTGCCAGCAGCATGATTGGTGGACAGGAGAACACTGAAGCTTTCTTT	CASSMIGGQENTEAFF